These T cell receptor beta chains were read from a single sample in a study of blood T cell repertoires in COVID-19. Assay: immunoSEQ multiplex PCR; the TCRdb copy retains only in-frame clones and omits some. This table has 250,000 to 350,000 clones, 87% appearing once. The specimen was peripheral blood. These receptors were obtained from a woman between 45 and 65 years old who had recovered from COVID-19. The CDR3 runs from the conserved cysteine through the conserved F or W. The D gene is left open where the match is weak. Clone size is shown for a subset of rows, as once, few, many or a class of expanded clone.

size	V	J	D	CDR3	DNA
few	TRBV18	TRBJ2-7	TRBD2	CASSRSGGRADEQYF	TGTGCCAGCTCACGGTCAGGAGGGAGGGCCGACGAGCAGTACTTC
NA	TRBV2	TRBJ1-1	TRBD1	CASKGQMNTEAFF	TGTGCCAGCAAGGGACAGATGAACACTGAAGCTTTCTTT
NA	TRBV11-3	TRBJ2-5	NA	CASSWAPGETQYF	TGTGCCAGCAGTTGGGCGCCGGGGGAGACCCAGTACTTC
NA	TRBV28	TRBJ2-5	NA	CASSFPAGETQYF	TGTGCCAGCAGTTTTCCTGCGGGAGAGACCCAGTACTTC
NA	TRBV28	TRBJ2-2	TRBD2	CASSLPLGRAYTGELFF	TGTGCCAGCAGTTTACCTCTGGGGAGGGCGTACACCGGGGAGCTGTTTTTT
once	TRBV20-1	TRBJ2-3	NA	CSARVDPTQYF	TGCAGTGCGCGAGTCGATCCTACGCAGTATTTT
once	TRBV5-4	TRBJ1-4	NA	CASSLGGSWGRNEKLFF	TGTGCCAGCAGCTTGGGGGGTTCGTGGGGGCGAAATGAAAAACTGTTTTTT
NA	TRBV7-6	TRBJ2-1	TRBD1	CASRPRQGASYNEQFF	TGTGCCAGCAGACCACGACAGGGGGCATCCTACAATGAGCAGTTCTTC
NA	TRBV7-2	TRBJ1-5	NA	CASSLDGGRGPQHF	TGTGCCAGCAGCTTAGATGGGGGCCGAGGTCCCCAGCATTTT
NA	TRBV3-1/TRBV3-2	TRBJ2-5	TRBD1	CASSQTGQGETQYF	TGTGCCAGCAGCCAAACCGGACAGGGGGAGACCCAGTACTTC
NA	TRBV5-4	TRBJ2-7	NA	CASSPRPTYEQYF	TGTGCCAGCAGCCCCCGCCCTACCTACGAGCAGTACTTC
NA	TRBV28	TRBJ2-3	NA	CASSWDFSTDTQYF	TGTGCCAGCAGTTGGGACTTCAGCACAGATACGCAGTATTTT
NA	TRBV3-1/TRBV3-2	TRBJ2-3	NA	CAAQGFTDTQYF	TGTGCCGCCCAGGGGTTCACAGATACGCAGTATTTT
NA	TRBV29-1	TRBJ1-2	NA	CSGEMNYGYTF	TGCAGCGGCGAAATGAACTATGGCTACACCTTC
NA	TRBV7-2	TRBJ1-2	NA	CASSFAASGYGYTF	TGTGCCAGCAGCTTTGCGGCAAGTGGCTATGGCTACACCTTC
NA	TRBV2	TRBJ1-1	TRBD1	CASSVQGASTEAFF	TGTGCCAGCAGCGTACAGGGGGCATCCACTGAAGCTTTCTTT
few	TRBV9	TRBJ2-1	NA	CASSVDGQPHNEQFF	TGTGCCAGCAGCGTAGATGGACAGCCTCACAATGAGCAGTTCTTC
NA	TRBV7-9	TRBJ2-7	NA	CASSSYRDLSYEQYF	TGTGCCAGCAGCTCGTACCGGGACTTATCCTACGAGCAGTACTTC
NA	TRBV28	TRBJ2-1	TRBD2	CASSPTSLPYNEQFF	TGTGCCAGCAGCCCGACTAGCCTCCCCTACAATGAGCAGTTCTTC
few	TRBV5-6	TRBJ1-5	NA	CASSLGQGSNQPQHF	TGTGCCAGCAGCTTGGGGCAGGGTAGCAATCAGCCCCAGCATTTT
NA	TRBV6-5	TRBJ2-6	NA	CASLPVTSGANVLTF	TGTGCCAGCCTCCCGGTCACCTCTGGGGCCAACGTCCTGACTTTC
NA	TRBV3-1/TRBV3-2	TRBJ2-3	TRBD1	CASSHQDRGGIDTQYF	TGTGCCAGCAGCCATCAGGACAGGGGGGGGATCGATACGCAGTATTTT
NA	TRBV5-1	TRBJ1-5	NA	CASSWGSGNQPQHF	TGCGCCAGCAGCTGGGGCAGTGGGAATCAGCCCCAGCATTTT
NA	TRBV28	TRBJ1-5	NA	CASSFGTGPNQPQHF	TGTGCCAGCAGTTTCGGCACAGGGCCCAATCAGCCCCAGCATTTT
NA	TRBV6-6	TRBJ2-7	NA	CASKSAEAYEQYF	TGTGCCAGCAAATCCGCGGAGGCCTACGAGCAGTACTTC
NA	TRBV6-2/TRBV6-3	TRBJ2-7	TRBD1	CASSYSTGPGVQYF	TGTGCCAGCAGTTACTCGACAGGGCCCGGAGTGCAGTACTTC
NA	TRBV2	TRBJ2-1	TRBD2	CASSVGLAGVNEQFF	TGTGCCAGCAGTGTAGGACTAGCGGGAGTCAATGAGCAGTTCTTC
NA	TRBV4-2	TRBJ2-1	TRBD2	CASSPGLVYNEQFF	TGTGCCAGCAGCCCCGGACTAGTCTACAATGAGCAGTTCTTC
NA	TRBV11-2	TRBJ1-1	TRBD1	CASSPDRATEAFF	TGTGCCAGCAGTCCCGACAGGGCCACTGAAGCTTTCTTT
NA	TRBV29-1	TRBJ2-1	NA	CSVAQPETGLSYNEQFF	TGCAGCGTTGCTCAGCCCGAGACAGGACTGTCCTACAATGAGCAGTTCTTC
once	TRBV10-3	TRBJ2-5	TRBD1	CATTQRGLGETQYF	TGTGCCACTACACAAAGGGGGCTAGGAGAGACCCAGTACTTC
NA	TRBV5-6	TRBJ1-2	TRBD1	CASSFGTGYYGYTF	TGTGCCAGCAGCTTCGGGACAGGGTACTATGGCTACACCTTC
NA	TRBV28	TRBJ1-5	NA	CASTGDQGLIQPQHF	TGTGCCAGCACAGGCGATCAGGGGCTCATTCAGCCCCAGCATTTT
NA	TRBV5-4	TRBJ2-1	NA	CASSLVGGGGNEQFF	TGTGCCAGCAGCTTGGTTGGGGGGGGCGGAAATGAGCAGTTCTTC
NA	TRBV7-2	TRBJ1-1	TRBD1	CASSFKTGGSTEAFF	TGTGCCAGCAGCTTCAAGACAGGGGGAAGCACTGAAGCTTTCTTT
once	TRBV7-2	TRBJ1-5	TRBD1	CASSLGPGGGASNQPQHF	TGTGCCAGCAGCTTAGGACCAGGGGGTGGGGCAAGCAATCAGCCCCAGCATTTT
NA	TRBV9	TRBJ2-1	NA	CASSVGSSGAYNEQFF	TGTGCCAGCAGCGTAGGCAGTAGCGGAGCCTACAATGAGCAGTTCTTC
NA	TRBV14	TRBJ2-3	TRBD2	CASSQGGGPTDTQYF	TGTGCCAGCAGCCAGGGCGGGGGGCCCACAGATACGCAGTATTTT
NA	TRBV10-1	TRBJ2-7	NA	CASSPKTGMGEQYF	TGCGCCAGCAGTCCTAAAACAGGGATGGGGGAGCAGTACTTC
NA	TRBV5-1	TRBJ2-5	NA	CASSLGQVRETQYF	TGCGCCAGCAGTCTGGGGCAGGTTAGAGAGACCCAGTACTTC